This entry lists 14 T cell receptor beta chains sequenced from one sample in a study of blood T cells in healthy people across ages. Using a J-beta primer mix together with a sample-barcoded 5' primer, a second PCR was run for roughly 6 to 11 cycles. In TCRdb, the 5' RACE reads were re-called with MiXCR into one record per CDR3 protein. The sample shows about 1,500,000 distinct CDR3 sequences, about 40% of them seen only once. The sample was blood. Receptors were obtained from a woman aged 18-29 years in good health.

This clonotype showed up just a few times. The rearrangement uses TRBV12-3 or TRBV12-4 and TRBJ2-5, with D unclear. The length of the CDR3 is 12 residues. The ends were cut back, 4 bases at V and 11 bases at J, with 14 bases in the middle. CDR3 in DNA: TGTGCCAGCAGTTCGTTAGTCGCGTTTCAGTACTTC. As protein: CASSSLVAFQYF.

Remarks on this clonotype: Sequence at one end of the junction differs from germline and may be a read error. The chain combines TRBV27 with TRBJ1-1; D ambiguous. Germline V gives CDR1 MNHEY, CDR2 SMNVEV (reference sequence). The CDR3 loop spans 13 amino acids. The CDR3 DNA is TGTGCCAGCAGTTTAGCGGCGAACACTGAAGTTTTCTTT. The encoded protein is CASSLAANTEVFF.

This clonotype was detected only a few times. The chain couples TRBV20-1 to TRBJ2-3; D may be TRBD2 (5 bases). CDR1 and CDR2 from the germline V gene are DFQATT and SNEGSKA (reference sequence). The CDR3 runs to 16 residues. Trimming took 3 bases from V and 1 from J, leaving 17 bases between them. The CDR3 spells CSASKVRRARTDTQYF. The CDR3 DNA reads TGCAGTGCTAGTAAGGTTCGGCGGGCCCGCACAGATACGCAGTATTTT.

The chain has TRBV19 and TRBJ1-2, with D possibly TRBD1 on 6 matching bases. The length of the CDR3 is 12 residues. Trimming took off 9 bases at V and 4 bases at J, with 12 bases between the two ends. Germline CDR1 and CDR2: LNHDA and SQIVND (reference sequence). The CDR3 sequence: CASRVDSYGYTF. The CDR3 bases are TGTGCCAGCAGAGTGGACAGCTATGGCTACACCTTC.

J is TRBJ1-2 and V is TRBV27, with D perhaps matching TRBD1 (6 bases). Trimming stripped 5 bases from V and 2 bases from J, with 15 bases between. This CDR3 spans 15 amino acids. The germline gives CDR1 MNHEY, CDR2 SMNVEV (reference sequence). CDR3 DNA: TGTGCCAGCAGTCCACAGCTAACAGGGAACTATGGCTACACCTTC. It translates to CASSPQLTGNYGYTF.

The CDR3 loop is CASSLQGGTGGNYGYTF. The DNA for the CDR3 is TGTGCCAGCAGTTTACAAGGGGGGACAGGGGGCAACTATGGCTACACCTTC. V usage is TRBV27 and J usage is TRBJ1-2, with 12 positions matching TRBD1. Looked up from germline, CDR1 is MNHEY and CDR2 is SMNVEV (reference sequence). CDR3 length: 17 residues. After removal of 2 bases from V and 2 bases from J, the junction contained 6 bases not matched to a gene.

The CDR3 loop reads CSATNTEAFF. CDR3 sequence (DNA): TGCAGTGCTACTAACACTGAAGCTTTCTTT. The genes are TRBV20-1 and TRBJ1-1, with D hard to call. This CDR3 contains 10 residues. CDR1 is DFQATT, CDR2 SNEGSKA, per germline (reference sequence). V lost 4 bases, J lost 2 bases, and 2 bases lay in between.

This clonotype was observed at least ten times. A read error may explain this, as a much larger clone is one base away. V gene TRBV20-1 combines with J gene TRBJ2-5, with D possibly TRBD2 on 5 matching bases. The ends were cut back, 3 bases at V and 11 bases at J, with 16 bases in the middle. This CDR3 is built from 12 residues. Germline CDR1 is DFQATT and CDR2 is SNEGSKA (reference sequence). The CDR3 coding sequence is TGCAGTGCTAGCTATAGCGAGGTTGAGCAGTACTTC. Translation: CSASYSEVEQYF.

In its sample, this clonotype was seen a few times. The chain has TRBV3-1 and TRBJ2-1, with D maybe TRBD2 (5 bases). Per the germline V gene, CDR1 is LGHDT and CDR2 is YNNKEL (reference sequence). The CDR3 is 14 amino acids. Trimming left V 2 bases short and J 7 bases short, with 12 bases between. The CDR3 spells CASSQREWVNEQFF. The CDR3 bases are TGTGCCAGCAGCCAAAGGGAGTGGGTAAATGAGCAGTTCTTC.

This clonotype was seen at least ten times. J is TRBJ2-1 and V is TRBV29-1; 7 nucleotides align to TRBD1. Germline CDR1 and CDR2: SQVTM and ANQGSEA. V was clipped by 2 bases and J by 6 bases; unmatched bases: 10. The CDR3 extends over 15 amino acids. CDR3 sequence reads: CSVELDDRATNEQFF. DNA of the CDR3: TGCAGCGTTGAACTTGACGACAGGGCTACCAATGAGCAGTTCTTC.

The rearrangement uses TRBV20-1 and TRBJ2-1, with a tentative D call TRBD2 (5 bases). There are 13 residues in the CDR3. V shed 7 bases and J shed 9 bases, with 19 bases lying between them. Per the germline V gene, CDR1 is DFQATT and CDR2 is SNEGSKA (reference sequence). CDR3 bases: TGCAGTGTAGAGACTATCGGATCGGGTGAGCAGTTCTTC. Amino acid sequence: CSVETIGSGEQFF.

The chain couples TRBV7-8 to TRBJ2-5, with 13 bases matching TRBD2. Per the germline V gene, CDR1 is SGHVS and CDR2 is FQNEAQ. The CDR3 totals 20 residues. After removal of 1 base from V and 3 bases from J, the junction contained 14 bases not matched to a gene. CDR3 sequence: CASSLGLGWTSGRMEETQYF. The CDR3 nucleotides read TGTGCCAGCAGCTTAGGGTTAGGCTGGACTAGCGGGAGAATGGAAGAGACCCAGTACTTC. The full variable domain, completed using reference TRBV7-8 and TRBJ2-5, is GAGVSQSPRYKVAKRGQDVALRCDPISGHVSLFWYQQALGQGPEFLTYFQNEAQLDKSGLPSDRFFAERPEGSVSTLKIQRTQQEDSAVYLCASSLGLGWTSGRMEETQYFGPGTRLLVL.

The chain carries TRBV29-1 and TRBJ1-4; D is possibly TRBD1 (5 bases). Germline V CDR1 and CDR2: SQVTM, ANQGSEA. The CDR3 has 14 residues. Trimming stripped 1 base from V and 1 base from J, with 7 bases between. The CDR3 sequence is CSVEGGETNEKLFF. The CDR3 DNA reads as TGCAGCGTTGAAGGGGGGGAAACTAATGAAAAACTGTTTTTT.

A few counts support this clonotype. The V and J genes are TRBV6-1 and TRBJ2-3; no definite D call. Germline V gene data show CDR1 as MNHNS and CDR2 as SASEGT. There are 15 residues in the CDR3. V lost 3 bases and J lost 6, with 16 bases in between. CDR3 in amino acids: CASSEATVRIDTQYF. The CDR3 bases are TGTGCCAGCAGTGAGGCAACGGTCAGAATCGATACGCAGTATTTT.